This T cell receptor beta chain was retrieved from a study of control samples from healthy donors and cancer patients. This CDR3 region has 13 residues. Per the germline V gene, CDR1 is KGHSH and CDR2 is LQKENI. The V segment lost 6 bases and the J segment 2 bases; nucleotides outside the gene matches: 3. Clones were sequenced by immunoSEQ multiplex PCR, and TCRdb holds only the in-frame ones, with some missing. The sample includes some 120,000 clones, about 91% of them seen just once. The chain couples TRBV18 to TRBJ2-5; 7 bases line up with TRBD1. Source material: blood. The clonotype comes from a man aged 18 to 30 in good health. As DNA, the CDR3 is TGTGCCAGCTCTCGGGACAGTCAAGAGACCCAGTACTTC. This translates into CASSRDSQETQYF.